This entry lists 10 T cell receptor beta chains sequenced from one sample in a study of low-dose radiotherapy and immunotherapy resistance in tumors. The time point is: after trial treatment. The sample's treatment: LDRT plus nivolumab, ipilimumab, low-dose cyclophosphamide and aspirin (RACIN trial). First-strand cDNA used TRAV- and TRBV-specific primers, covering alpha and beta chains. Using a constant-region primer together with a V-primer adapter, TCRs were subjected to 15 to 25 PCR cycles of amplification. TCRdb analysed the reads with MiXCR anew, one entry per CDR3 protein. The table shows around 80,000 distinct CDR3 sequences, with 15% to 20% occurring only once. The sample was PBMCs, taken after low-dose radiotherapy plus immunotherapy. The receptors come from a male donor with prostate cancer.

This clonotype was seen ten or more times. The chain recombines TRBV28 with TRBJ1-2; unclear D gene. The germline gives CDR1 MDHEN, CDR2 SYDVKM. This CDR3 comprises 14 residues. V was shortened by 5 bases and J by 4 bases, with 14 bases between the two germline ends. The CDR3, as DNA: TGTGCCAGCAGTAGCCCACCGGCCCTCTATGGCTACACCTTC. This codes for CASSSPPALYGYTF.

The table lists this clonotype with many counts. V and J are TRBV3-1 and TRBJ1-3, with TRBD1 as a possible D gene (6 bases). Germline loops: CDR1 LGHDT, CDR2 YNNKEL (reference sequence). V lost 7 bases to trimming and J lost 0 bases, with 13 bases between them. The CDR3 totals 15 residues. The CDR3 is CASTTLDSSGNTIYF. As DNA, the CDR3 is TGTGCCAGCACTACGTTGGACAGCTCTGGAAACACCATATATTTT.

This clonotype was detected many times. This chain connects TRBV6-2 or TRBV6-3 to TRBJ2-5; D not resolved. The germline V gene encodes CDR1 MNHEY and CDR2 SVGEGT. The V end was cut by 4 bases, the J end by 5 bases, with 2 bases between. The CDR3 consists of 10 residues. The CDR3 coding sequence is TGTGCCAGCAGTTTTGAGACCCAGTACTTC. Translated: CASSFETQYF.

This clonotype was found many times. This chain links TRBV20-1 with TRBJ2-5, with D unclear. Germline CDR1 and CDR2: DFQATT and SNEGSKA (reference sequence). The CDR3 sequence is 12 residues long. Deletions cut 0 bases from V and 5 bases from J, with 7 bases between. The CDR3 nucleotides read TGCAGTGCTAGAGAGCTTGGGGAGACCCAGTACTTC. It yields the protein CSARELGETQYF.

This clonotype was detected ten times or more. The chain combines TRBV28 with TRBJ2-3, with 10 bases aligning to TRBD2. Germline CDR1 and CDR2: MDHEN and SYDVKM. The CDR3 sequence is 14 residues long. After removal of 6 bases from V and 6 bases from J, the junction contained 6 bases not matched to a gene. DNA of the CDR3: TGTGCCAGCAGACTAGCGGGGCCAGACGATACGCAGTATTTT. The encoded protein is CASRLAGPDDTQYF.

This clonotype was seen only a few times. The chain couples TRBV27 to TRBJ1-4, with D perhaps matching TRBD1 (6 bases). CDR3 length: 14 amino acids. CDR1 and CDR2 from the germline V gene are MNHEY and SMNVEV (reference sequence). Trimming took off 6 bases at V and 8 bases at J, with 16 bases between the two ends. The CDR3: CASRKSGAREKLFF. Here the CDR3 DNA reads TGTGCCAGCAGGAAATCAGGGGCCCGCGAAAAACTGTTTTTT. Full variable domain (rest looked up from reference TRBV27 and TRBJ1-4): EAQVTQNPRYLITVTGKKLTVTCSQNMNHEYMSWYRQDPGLGLRQIYYSMNVEVTDKGDVPEGYKVSRKEKRNFPLILESPSPNQTSLYFCASRKSGAREKLFFGSGTQLSVL.

In its sample, this clonotype was seen many times. This chain uses TRBV29-1 with TRBJ2-3, with 7 bases fitting TRBD2. The germline CDR1 and CDR2 sequences are SQVTM and ANQGSEA. V lost 7 bases and J lost 6; bases outside the gene matches: 7. This CDR3 comprises 12 residues. The CDR3, as DNA: TGCAGCGAAAGAGTCGGGAGGGATACGCAGTATTTT. This encodes CSERVGRDTQYF.

This clonotype appeared many times. The chain carries TRBV2 and TRBJ2-7; TRBD1 aligns across 10 bases. The CDR3 runs 13 residues. V lost 6 bases and J lost 7; bases outside the gene matches: 6. Germline V CDR1 and CDR2: SNHLY, FYNNEI. DNA for the CDR3: TGTGCCAGCAGCTGGGACAGGGGTAGGGAGCAGTACTTC. The encoded protein is CASSWDRGREQYF.

In regard to this clonotype: It is likely a read error: a sequence one base away is far more abundant. V gene TRBV14 combines with J gene TRBJ2-1; 9 positions match TRBD1. With V trimmed by 5 bases and J by 10 bases, 9 bases remained unmatched. Germline CDR1 SGHDN, CDR2 FVKESK. CDR3 length equals 14 residues. CDR3 nucleotides: TGTGCCAGCAGCGATACGGGACAGGGCTACGAGCAGTTCTTC. Translation gives CASSDTGQGYEQFF.

This clonotype was detected many times. The chain has TRBV5-5 and TRBJ2-5, with D perhaps assigned TRBD1 or TRBD2 (5 bases each). The CDR3 runs to 15 residues. The germline V and J ends were trimmed by 5 bases and 1 base, with 15 bases remaining between them. The germline gives CDR1 SGHKS, CDR2 YYEKEE (reference sequence). The CDR3 sequence: CASRDTPRGQETQYF. CDR3 coding DNA: TGTGCCAGCAGGGACACTCCGAGGGGCCAAGAGACCCAGTACTTC.